These 16 T cell receptor beta chains share one sample of origin, sequenced in a study of PD-1 blockade in classical Hodgkin lymphoma. Some clones are missing from TCRdb's copy, which holds only in-frame ones; the method was immunoSEQ multiplex PCR. This sample has 20,000 to 25,000 clones; roughly 86% occur once, and the top ten carry roughly 20%. Time point in this sample: cycle 4 day 1 (C4D1), after five to seven weeks of nivolumab. Every patient relapsed after autologous stem cell transplantation, and brentuximab vedotin exposure varied. Here the sequenced sample was peripheral blood mononuclear cells (PBMCs), taken before the fourth cycle of nivolumab. Receptor source: a human donor with classical Hodgkin lymphoma.

The rearrangement links TRBV9 to TRBJ1-4, with D perhaps TRBD1 (6 bases). V shed 4 bases and J shed 2 bases, with 12 bases lying between them. The germline CDR1 and CDR2 sequences are SGDLS and YYNGEE. The CDR3 runs 15 residues. DNA of the CDR3: TGTGCCAGCAGCCTCACAGGGTTCACTAATGAAAAACTGTTTTTT. As protein: CASSLTGFTNEKLFF.

V gene TRBV5-1 combines with J gene TRBJ1-1, with D possibly matching TRBD1 (6 bases). The germline V gene has CDR1 SGHRS and CDR2 YFSETQ. Trimming left V 0 bases short and J 5 bases short, with 11 bases between. CDR3 length: 14 amino acids. This CDR3 is CASSLGQEGTEAFF. The CDR3 coding sequence is TGCGCCAGCAGCTTGGGACAGGAGGGAACTGAAGCTTTCTTT.

This chain joins TRBV28 and TRBJ2-6; D gene uncertain. In germline, CDR1 is MDHEN, CDR2 SYDVKM. The V end was cut by 7 bases, the J end by 0 bases, with 13 bases between. CDR3 length: 16 residues. The DNA of the CDR3 is TGTGCCAGCACACCCTGGGCCTCCTCTGGGGCCAACGTCCTGACTTTC. Its translation is CASTPWASSGANVLTF.

The CDR3 DNA reads TGCGCCAGCATGGAGGCGGGAGGGGACTACGAGCAGTACTTC. It translates to CASMEAGGDYEQYF. This rearrangement joins TRBV10-2 to TRBJ2-7; 9 bases line up with TRBD2. The CDR3 consists of 14 residues. The germline gives CDR1 WSHSY, CDR2 SAAADI. The V and J ends lost 7 bases and 3 bases, in that order; junction bases with no gene match: 7.

With respect to this clone: A much larger clone lies one base from this, so it may be a read error. Other DNA sequences within the sample encode an identical CDR3. The J gene is TRBJ2-5, the V gene TRBV10-1; D unclear. Germline-derived CDR1 and CDR2 are WNHNN and SYGVQD (reference sequence). This CDR3 spans 13 amino acids. Trimming cost V 0 bases and J 4 bases, with 6 bases left between them. The CDR3 sequence: CASSESGGETQYF. The DNA for the CDR3 is TGCGCCAGCAGTGAGTCCGGCGGAGAGACCCAGTACTTC.

The V call is TRBV18, the J call TRBJ2-4; 9 positions agree with TRBD2. Unmatched junction bases numbered 8, after V lost 2 bases and J lost 0 bases. Germline V gene sequence: CDR1 KGHSH, CDR2 LQKENI. The CDR3 has 18 residues. The CDR3 sequence: CASSPTGTSPLAKNIQYF. In DNA, the CDR3 is TGTGCCAGCTCACCAACCGGGACTAGCCCTCTAGCCAAAAACATTCAGTACTTC.

By share, this clone counts as medium-sized. CDR3 bases: TGTGCCAGCAGCTTGATAGGGGTCTCCGAACGCAATGAGCAGTTCTTC. This codes for CASSLIGVSERNEQFF. This chain uses TRBV7-9 with TRBJ2-1; perhaps TRBD1 as D (5 bases). V lost 3 bases to trimming and J lost 6 bases, with 18 bases between them. Germline V gene data show CDR1 as SEHNR and CDR2 as FQNEAQ (reference sequence). This CDR3 is built from 16 residues.

This chain uses TRBV7-8 with TRBJ2-2; tentatively, D is TRBD2 (5 bases). The germline V gene encodes CDR1 SGHVS and CDR2 FQNEAQ. Between the trimmed V and J ends, which lost 0 bases and 5 bases, there was a span of 10 bases. The CDR3 totals 15 residues. CDR3 bases: TGTGCCAGCAGCTTAGCGGAGGTAGCAACCGGGGAGCTGTTTTTT. This encodes CASSLAEVATGELFF.

The chain carries TRBV27 and TRBJ1-2, with 10 bases fitting TRBD1. This CDR3 is 16 amino acids long. The V gene end was trimmed by 0 bases and the J gene end by 0 bases; junction bases not matched to a gene: 1. From germline, CDR1 is MNHEY and CDR2 SMNVEV (reference sequence). The CDR3 nucleotides are TGTGCCAGCAGTTTATCGGGGACAGGGGCTAACTATGGCTACACCTTC. Its translation: CASSLSGTGANYGYTF.

The chain joins TRBV10-3 to TRBJ2-1, with D perhaps TRBD2 (7 bases). From germline, CDR1 is ENHRY and CDR2 SYGVKD. The CDR3 loop spans 15 amino acids. V was clipped by 7 bases and J by 4 bases, with 17 bases between them. CDR3 loop: CAITQGGGTYNEQFF. The CDR3 bases are TGTGCCATCACCCAGGGAGGGGGGACTTACAATGAGCAGTTCTTC.

The chain uses TRBV9 and TRBJ2-2; either TRBD1 or TRBD2 may fit D (6 bases each). CDR1 and CDR2 (germline): SGDLS, YYNGEE. V was cut by 7 bases and J by 4 bases, with 17 bases left in between. The CDR3 length is 15 residues. CDR3 loop: CASDRGGPTTGELFF. In nucleotides, the CDR3 is TGTGCCAGCGATAGAGGGGGGCCGACCACCGGGGAGCTGTTTTTT.

The rearrangement uses TRBV5-4 and TRBJ2-7, with 13 bases identical to TRBD2. The ends lost 3 bases at V and 6 bases at J; junction bases unmatched: 12. CDR1 is SGHNT and CDR2 is YYREEE in the germline V gene (reference sequence). The CDR3 loop spans 17 amino acids. In DNA form, the CDR3 reads TGTGCCAGCAGCTCAGGGGCGACCGGGACTAGCGGGGCCGAGCAGTACTTC. Residues: CASSSGATGTSGAEQYF.

This clone was seen just once. CDR3 sequence reads: CASSLSKQQIYGYTF. The CDR3 region has the DNA TGTGCCAGCAGTTTATCGAAACAGCAAATCTATGGCTACACCTTC. The chain is built from TRBV27 and TRBJ1-2; no clear D gene. Between the trimmed V and J ends, which lost 0 bases and 4 bases, there was a span of 12 bases. The CDR3 runs 15 residues. In germline, CDR1 is MNHEY, CDR2 SMNVEV (reference sequence).

This chain links TRBV5-4 with TRBJ2-5; D might be TRBD2 (6 bases). The germline V gene has CDR1 SGHNT and CDR2 YYREEE (reference sequence). Deletions cut 9 bases from V and 3 bases from J, with 27 bases between. The CDR3 consists of 17 residues. The chain's CDR3 is CAIHHRLAGWAEETQYF. The CDR3 DNA reads as TGTGCCATTCACCACCGCTTGGCGGGGTGGGCGGAAGAGACCCAGTACTTC.

CDR3 sequence: CASKIAGAVNEQFF. The CDR3 coding sequence is TGTGCCAGCAAAATAGCGGGGGCGGTGAATGAGCAGTTCTTC. The genes are TRBV7-9 and TRBJ2-1; 9 bases map to TRBD2. The ends lost 7 bases at V and 7 bases at J; junction bases unmatched: 8. Looked up from germline, CDR1 is SEHNR and CDR2 is FQNEAQ (reference sequence). This CDR3 contains 14 residues.

This chain links TRBV10-1 with TRBJ2-1, with D perhaps matching TRBD2 (5 bases). V was clipped by 4 bases and J by 6 bases, with 10 bases between them. CDR1 and CDR2 (germline): WNHNN, SYGVQD (reference sequence). CDR3 length equals 13 residues. DNA for the CDR3: TGCGCCAGCAGTGTGAGTCTAGCCAATGAGCAGTTCTTC. It codes for CASSVSLANEQFF.